This is a list of T cell receptor beta chains from one sample in a study of blood T cell repertoires in COVID-19. Here immunoSEQ multiplex PCR was the method, and the copy in TCRdb shows in-frame clones only, minus some. The table shows some 220,000 clones, with about 85% occurring only once. The sequenced sample was peripheral blood. Receptor source: a young woman who had recovered from COVID-19. Each CDR3 is given with its conserved first and last residue. Fields, in order: clone size, V gene, J gene, CDR3 protein. Not all rows give a size; the values are once, few, many and, for expanded clones, a class.

abundance: -; v_gene: TRBV25-1; j_gene: TRBJ1-5; CDR3aa: CASSESVDSSNQPQHF
abundance: -; v_gene: TRBV7-3; j_gene: TRBJ2-1; CDR3aa: CASSLSGSITYNEQFF
abundance: once; v_gene: TRBV18; j_gene: TRBJ1-1; CDR3aa: CASSPTAVTEAFF
abundance: -; v_gene: TRBV7-9; j_gene: TRBJ1-1; CDR3aa: CASSPGQGATAFF
abundance: -; v_gene: TRBV6-5; j_gene: TRBJ1-3; CDR3aa: CASRGPGNTIYF
abundance: -; v_gene: TRBV30; j_gene: TRBJ2-1; CDR3aa: CAWSVLSGRGNEQFF
abundance: -; v_gene: TRBV4-3; j_gene: TRBJ2-7; CDR3aa: CASSQAGLAGYEQYF
abundance: once; v_gene: TRBV5-8; j_gene: TRBJ2-3; CDR3aa: CASSLGHSTSTDTQYF
abundance: -; v_gene: TRBV9; j_gene: TRBJ2-3; CDR3aa: CASSEAGSDTQYF
abundance: -; v_gene: TRBV3-1/TRBV3-2; j_gene: TRBJ2-7; CDR3aa: CASSRSSGDLGEQYF
abundance: once; v_gene: TRBV6-5; j_gene: TRBJ2-3; CDR3aa: CASKDSGGTDTQYF
abundance: -; v_gene: TRBV12-3/TRBV12-4; j_gene: TRBJ1-1; CDR3aa: CAVGTGLNTEAFF
abundance: -; v_gene: TRBV4-1; j_gene: TRBJ1-1; CDR3aa: CASSQVVLGQGSSAFF